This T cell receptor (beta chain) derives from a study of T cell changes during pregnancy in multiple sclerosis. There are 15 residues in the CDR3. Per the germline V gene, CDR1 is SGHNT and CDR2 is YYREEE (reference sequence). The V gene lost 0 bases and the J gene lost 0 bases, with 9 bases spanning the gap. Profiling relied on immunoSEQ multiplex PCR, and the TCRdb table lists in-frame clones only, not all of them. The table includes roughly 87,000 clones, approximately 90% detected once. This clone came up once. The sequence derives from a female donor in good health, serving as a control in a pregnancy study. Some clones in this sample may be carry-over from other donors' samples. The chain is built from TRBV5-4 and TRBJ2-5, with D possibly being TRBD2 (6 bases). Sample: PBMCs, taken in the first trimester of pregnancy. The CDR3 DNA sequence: TGTGCCAGCAGCTTGGTCGCGGGACACCAAGAGACCCAGTACTTC. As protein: CASSLVAGHQETQYF.